Described below is a single TCR beta chain sequence and its context. Original processing notes: The authors estimated nucleated cell counts from reference gene primer amplification. Here immunoSEQ multiplex PCR was the method, and the copy in TCRdb shows in-frame clones only, minus some. V and J calls and clone size come straight from that table; D and trimming were deduced from the DNA. The sample lists 89,000 or so clones, about 82% occurring once. The trim removed 4 bases at V and 1 base at J, leaving 4 bases unmatched. The CDR3 contains 15 residues. The V gene's germline CDR1 is ENHRY and CDR2 SYGVKD. This specimen comes from a study of blood T cell repertoires in COVID-19. Study-wide context: Acute and convalescent COVID-19 specimens originated in the United States, Italy and Spain. Sample material is recorded as cDNA or gDNA derived from T cells, B-cell-depleted T cells, or PBMCs.

The chain uses TRBV10-3 and TRBJ2-7; TRBD2 aligns across 10 bases. This receptor was taken from a man aged 45-65 years with active COVID-19. Sequencing was done on a sample of peripheral blood. CDR3 protein: CAISGSSGSSYEQYF. In DNA, the CDR3 is TGTGCCATCAGTGGTTCTAGCGGGAGTTCCTACGAGCAGTACTTC.